What follows are 14 T cell receptor beta chains derived from one specimen sequenced in a study of blood T cell repertoires in COVID-19. Sequencing used immunoSEQ multiplex PCR; TCRdb keeps in-frame clones, though not all of them. The sample shows around 180,000 clones, about 81% of them seen only once. Sequencing was done on a sample of peripheral blood. The source is an elderly woman with COVID-19, enrolled during active disease.

The chain joins TRBV7-9 to TRBJ1-2, with D hard to call. Trimming pared 1 base from V and 8 bases from J, leaving 11 bases between. The CDR3 is 13 amino acids. Germline V gene sequence: CDR1 SEHNR, CDR2 FQNEAQ (reference sequence). The DNA of the CDR3 is TGTGCCAGCAGCTTAGGGGTCGGGGTCGGCTACACCTTC. Its protein is CASSLGVGVGYTF. Drawing the rest from reference TRBV7-9 and TRBJ1-2, the complete variable domain is DTGVSQNPRHKITKRGQNVTFRCDPISEHNRLYWYRQTLGQGPEFLTYFQNEAQLEKSRLLSDRFSAERPKGSFSTLEIQRTEQGDSAMYLCASSLGVGVGYTFGSGTRLTVV.

The V call is TRBV18, the J call TRBJ2-2; maybe TRBD1 (6 bases). This CDR3 has 15 amino acids. V was trimmed by 4 bases and J by 5 bases, leaving 14 bases between them. Germline V gene data show CDR1 as KGHSH and CDR2 as LQKENI. Here the CDR3 DNA reads TGTGCCAGCTCACGCGACAGGCAATATACCGGGGAGCTGTTTTTT. Amino acids: CASSRDRQYTGELFF.

V and J are TRBV5-1 and TRBJ2-5; D might be TRBD2 (6 bases). This CDR3 has 13 residues. V was pared by 3 bases and J by 5 bases, with 11 bases between. The V gene's germline CDR1 is SGHRS and CDR2 YFSETQ. CDR3 sequence reads: CASSSTSSETQYF. The CDR3 nucleotides are TGCGCCAGCAGCTCTACTAGCAGCGAGACCCAGTACTTC.

In its sample, this clone was seen once. The chain joins TRBV10-3 to TRBJ2-7; TRBD2 agrees at 9 bases. Germline CDR1 is ENHRY and CDR2 is SYGVKD. Germline trimming cut 4 bases from V and 1 base from J; bases unmatched to any gene: 2. The CDR3 runs 14 residues. CDR3 loop: CAISGLAVSYEQYF. CDR3 coding DNA: TGTGCCATCAGTGGACTAGCGGTATCCTACGAGCAGTACTTC.

CDR3 loop: CASRFLLAGASYEQYF. Here the CDR3 DNA reads TGTGCCAGCAGGTTCCTACTAGCGGGGGCCTCCTACGAGCAGTACTTC. The chain uses TRBV2 and TRBJ2-7, with TRBD2 matching 11 bases. Germline-derived CDR1 and CDR2 are SNHLY and FYNNEI. V lost 6 bases and J lost 0; bases outside the gene matches: 7. This CDR3 region has 16 residues.

The chain uses TRBV5-1 and TRBJ1-2; D is uncertain. Trimming took off 2 bases at V and 6 bases at J, with 14 bases between the two ends. The CDR3 runs to 14 residues. Germline CDR1 is SGHRS and CDR2 is YFSETQ. The CDR3 protein is CASSFTGPRDGYTF. The DNA of the CDR3 is TGCGCCAGCAGCTTTACGGGTCCGCGGGATGGCTACACCTTC.

The chain has TRBV5-1 and TRBJ2-2, with TRBD1 matching over 7 bases. There are 13 residues in the CDR3. Germline V gene sequence: CDR1 SGHRS, CDR2 YFSETQ. The trim removed 7 bases at V and 5 bases at J, leaving 5 bases unmatched. This chain's CDR3 is CASSGQVTGELFF. CDR3 in DNA: TGCGCCAGCTCTGGACAGGTTACCGGGGAGCTGTTTTTT.

The chain employs TRBV19 and TRBJ1-6; tentative D call: TRBD1 (6 bases). The ends were cut back, 7 bases at V and 9 bases at J, with 16 bases in the middle. CDR3 length equals 14 residues. The germline V gene has CDR1 LNHDA and CDR2 SQIVND (reference sequence). The CDR3 DNA is TGTGCCAGTACTGACCAGGGGAACGGTTCACCCCTCCACTTT. Protein product: CASTDQGNGSPLHF.

This sequence joins TRBV5-1 and TRBJ2-3; the match to TRBD2 covers 11 bases. After removal of 0 bases from V and 2 bases from J, the junction contained 5 bases not matched to a gene. The CDR3 is made up of 17 amino acids. The V gene's germline CDR1 is SGHRS and CDR2 YFSETQ. CDR3 region: CASSLALAGGPTDTQYF. As DNA, the CDR3 is TGCGCCAGCAGCTTGGCCCTAGCGGGAGGCCCCACAGATACGCAGTATTTT.

J is TRBJ1-2 and V is TRBV6-5; possible D gene TRBD1, 6 bases. Trimming pared 6 bases from V and 3 bases from J, leaving 17 bases between. CDR3 length: 15 amino acids. From germline, CDR1 is MNHEY and CDR2 SVGAGI. CDR3 protein: CASSRTRGLDYGYTF. DNA for the CDR3: TGTGCCAGCAGCAGAACCAGGGGTCTCGACTATGGCTACACCTTC.

The rearrangement uses TRBV3-1 (or the pseudogene TRBV3-2) and TRBJ1-3; 7 bases map to TRBD1. Germline CDR1 is LGHDT and CDR2 is YNNKEL (reference sequence). The CDR3 sequence is 18 residues long. The V gene end was trimmed by 4 bases and the J gene end by 2 bases; junction bases not matched to a gene: 14. The CDR3 protein is CASSPTLQVDRAGNTIYF. DNA of the CDR3: TGTGCCAGCAGCCCGACGTTACAAGTAGACAGGGCTGGAAACACCATATATTTT.

The chain recombines TRBV7-8 with TRBJ2-7, with D possibly TRBD1 on 7 matching bases. Trimming stripped 5 bases from V and 3 bases from J, with 14 bases between. The CDR3 is 14 residues long. CDR1 and CDR2 (germline): SGHVS, FQNEAQ. The CDR3 is CASSQSGGFYEQYF. The CDR3 DNA reads TGTGCCAGCAGCCAATCAGGGGGGTTCTACGAGCAGTACTTC.

This clone has only a few counts. The rearrangement uses TRBV24-1 and TRBJ2-2; D is unresolved. V lost 5 bases, J lost 0 bases, and 3 bases lay in between. Germline V lookup: CDR1 KGHDR, CDR2 SFDVKD. The CDR3 is 13 residues long. CDR3 loop: CATSVTNTGELFF. CDR3 in DNA: TGTGCCACCAGTGTCACGAACACCGGGGAGCTGTTTTTT.

The chain carries TRBV6-5 and TRBJ2-7; 8 bases align to TRBD1. Germline-derived CDR1 and CDR2 are MNHEY and SVGAGI. J lost 3 bases, V lost 6 bases, and 10 bases had no gene match. This CDR3 is 15 amino acids long. The CDR3 spells CASSGTGGLRYEQYF. CDR3 nucleotides: TGTGCCAGCAGCGGCACAGGGGGTCTTCGCTACGAGCAGTACTTC.